This TCR beta chain was profiled in a study of control samples from healthy donors and cancer patients. TCRdb keeps only in-frame clones here, not all; method: immunoSEQ multiplex PCR. This sample has more than 95,000 clones, with less than 90% found just once. V was clipped by 4 bases and J by 0 bases, with 12 bases between them. The CDR3 extends over 15 amino acids. Germline lookup yields CDR1 MDHEN and CDR2 SYDVKM. Sequenced sample: blood. The TCR was taken from a man between 18 and 29 years old in good health. This sequence joins TRBV28 and TRBJ1-2, with a tentative D call TRBD1 (6 bases). CDR3 nucleotides: TGTGCCAGCAGTTCCGGACAGATAGCTAACTATGGCTACACCTTC. Residues: CASSSGQIANYGYTF.